This TCR beta chain is from a study of spatial heterogeneity in lung cancer. Study background: Detected sequences consistently included more beta-chain ones than alpha-chain ones.

This clonotype was observed many times. As for time point: sample taken at primary tumor resection. Samples were donated by 72 untreated early-stage non-small cell lung cancer patients. Whole RNA obtained from tumor, nontumor lung or frozen PBMC underwent sequencing without sorting. TCRdb passed the 5' RACE reads through MiXCR, listing each CDR3 protein once. The data show around 2,900 distinct CDR3 sequences, 5.5% to 8% seen once. The TCR comes from a male donor with early-stage non-small cell lung cancer. Sequencing used normal lung tissue next to the tumor, obtained at surgery.

The chain's CDR3 is CASKTGGPSYEQYF. The CDR3 DNA reads TGTGCCAGCAAAACAGGGGGGCCTTCCTACGAGCAGTACTTC. The J gene is TRBJ2-7, the V gene TRBV27; 8 nucleotides match TRBD1. Germline CDR1 is MNHEY and CDR2 is SMNVEV (reference sequence). Unmatched junction bases numbered 6, after V lost 7 bases and J lost 1 base. The CDR3 is made up of 14 amino acids.